The 25 T cell receptor beta chains given below trace back to one sample, sequenced in a study of identical twins. TCRdb independently ran MiXCR on the 5' RACE reads; one entry per CDR3 protein. The sample has about 720,000 distinct CDR3 sequences, around a sixth seen once. These data were also filed under a second study, of T cells expressing NK-cell markers.

Sequences were obtained from PBMCs. Receptor source: a woman aged 18-29 years in good health.

In this sample, this clonotype turned up a few times. The rearrangement joins TRBV29-1 to TRBJ2-3, with D perhaps TRBD2 (6 bases). From germline, CDR1 is SQVTM and CDR2 ANQGSEA. This CDR3 is built from 17 residues. V lost 3 bases and J 2 bases, leaving 21 bases between the germline ends. The CDR3 DNA reads TGCAGCGTTGACGAATTCGCGGGGACGTTACTCACAGATACGCAGTATTTT. This sequence encodes CSVDEFAGTLLTDTQYF.

The chain has TRBV12-3 or TRBV12-4 and TRBJ2-1; tentatively, D is TRBD2 (5 bases). This CDR3 spans 16 amino acids. With 6 bases removed from V and 6 bases from J, the gap between germline ends came to 21 bases. The CDR3 coding sequence is TGTGCCAGCAGCCACCTAGCTTTTCGAATCCCCAATGAGCAGTTCTTC. Its translation is CASSHLAFRIPNEQFF.

This clonotype was recorded a few times. The chain uses TRBV4-3 and TRBJ2-7; D gene uncertain. Germline loops: CDR1 LGHNA, CDR2 YSLEER. Trimming removed 5 bases from V and 6 bases from J, with 17 bases in between. CDR3 length: 14 amino acids. The CDR3 loop is CASSSSRGLVEQYF. The CDR3 nucleotides are TGCGCCAGCAGCTCAAGCAGAGGTCTGGTCGAGCAGTACTTC.

This clonotype has just a few counts. The chain recombines TRBV7-9 with TRBJ2-3; no definite D call. V lost 2 bases and J 1 base, leaving 7 bases between the germline ends. Germline CDR1 is SEHNR and CDR2 is FQNEAQ (reference sequence). CDR3 length: 14 amino acids. CDR3 nucleotides: TGTGCCAGCAGCTTATTTTGGGGCACAGATACGCAGTATTTT. Translation: CASSLFWGTDTQYF.

The genes are TRBV7-9 and TRBJ1-2, with 9 bases fitting TRBD1. Germline V gene data show CDR1 as SEHNR and CDR2 as FQNEAQ (reference sequence). The CDR3 sequence is 14 residues long. J was trimmed by 4 bases and V by 5 bases; bases with no gene match: 5. Written as DNA, the CDR3 is TGTGCCAGCAGCGCGACAGGGGGTGGCTATGGCTACACCTTC. Translating it yields CASSATGGGYGYTF.

J is TRBJ2-7 and V is TRBV20-1, with D perhaps TRBD2 (6 bases). Trimming left V 3 bases short and J 2 bases short, with 11 bases between. CDR1 and CDR2 (germline): DFQATT, SNEGSKA (reference sequence). CDR3 length equals 13 residues. The CDR3 protein is CSARPGLPYEQYF. CDR3 DNA: TGCAGTGCTAGGCCGGGACTCCCCTACGAGCAGTACTTC.

This clonotype was counted only a few times. The chain combines TRBV5-1 with TRBJ2-5, with 13 bases matching TRBD2. CDR1 is SGHRS and CDR2 is YFSETQ in the germline V gene. This CDR3 region has 18 residues. V lost 5 bases to trimming and J lost 0 bases; unmatched junction nucleotides: 10. The DNA of the CDR3 is TGCGCCAGCAGGCACGGACTAGCGGGGGTTACGTACCAAGAGACCCAGTACTTC. Translation: CASRHGLAGVTYQETQYF.

V usage is TRBV20-1 and J usage is TRBJ2-1, with a possible D match to TRBD2 (6 bases). The CDR3 is made up of 13 amino acids. The germline CDR1 and CDR2 sequences are DFQATT and SNEGSKA (reference sequence). CDR3 nucleotide sequence: TGCAGCGCGACCGGGCGGGGTTACAATGAGCAGTTCTTC. Its translation is CSATGRGYNEQFF.

The sample holds many counts of this clonotype. The genes are TRBV10-3 and TRBJ1-1; D unresolved. V lost 2 bases and J 3 bases, leaving 4 bases between the germline ends. This CDR3 has 12 residues. Per the germline V gene, CDR1 is ENHRY and CDR2 is SYGVKD. The CDR3 here is CAISELDTEAFF. CDR3 nucleotides: TGTGCCATCAGTGAGCTGGACACTGAAGCTTTCTTT.

This clonotype was detected a few times. The rearrangement joins TRBV20-1 to TRBJ2-1, with D uncertain. This CDR3 has 12 residues. CDR1 is DFQATT and CDR2 is SNEGSKA in the germline V gene (reference sequence). Trimming took off 4 bases at V and 5 bases at J, with 9 bases between the two ends. The chain's CDR3 is CSATDGHNEQFF. CDR3 DNA: TGCAGTGCTACGGATGGTCACAATGAGCAGTTCTTC.

This clonotype is a singleton in its sample. The CDR3 region is CASQRDWRVYNEQFF. The CDR3 bases are TGTGCCAGCCAAAGAGATTGGCGGGTTTACAATGAGCAGTTCTTC. The chain is built from TRBV27 and TRBJ2-1; maybe TRBD2 (5 bases). Germline CDR1 MNHEY, CDR2 SMNVEV (reference sequence). V was clipped by 8 bases and J by 4 bases, with 18 bases between them. The CDR3 runs to 15 residues.

This clonotype has just a few counts. V is TRBV5-1 and J is TRBJ1-3; D not certain. Per germline, CDR1 SGHRS and CDR2 YFSETQ. This CDR3 spans 16 amino acids. Trimming stripped 0 bases from V and 0 bases from J, with 10 bases between. The CDR3 sequence: CASSLGSADSGNTIYF. The CDR3 coding sequence is TGCGCCAGCAGCTTGGGATCGGCCGACTCTGGAAACACCATATATTTT.

Ten or more counts support this clonotype. The genes are TRBV12-3 or TRBV12-4 and TRBJ1-4; the match to TRBD1 covers 12 bases. V gave up 3 bases and J gave up 8 bases; unmatched junction bases: 4. CDR3 size: 15 residues. The CDR3: CASSLGQGAQEKLFF. Here the CDR3 DNA reads TGTGCCAGCAGTTTGGGACAGGGGGCCCAGGAAAAACTGTTTTTT.

V is TRBV12-3 or TRBV12-4 and J is TRBJ1-5, with D uncertain. Trimming left V 3 bases short and J 2 bases short, with 14 bases between. There are 16 residues in the CDR3. CDR3 DNA: TGTGCCAGCAGTTTCCGGGCCTCAGGCGGCAATCAGCCCCAGCATTTT. It encodes CASSFRASGGNQPQHF.

The V gene is TRBV29-1, the J gene TRBJ2-2, with D possibly being TRBD1 (5 bases). CDR1 is SQVTM and CDR2 is ANQGSEA in the germline V gene. This CDR3 comprises 12 residues. V dropped 5 bases and J dropped 4 bases, with 8 bases sitting between them. The DNA for the CDR3 is TGCAGCGTTACACAGGTCACCGGGGAGCTGTTTTTT. This sequence encodes CSVTQVTGELFF.

This sequence joins TRBV3-1 and TRBJ2-5; D is unresolved. CDR1 and CDR2 (germline): LGHDT, YNNKEL (reference sequence). The CDR3 contains 15 residues. V lost 3 bases, J lost 2 bases, and 13 bases lay in between. Written as DNA, the CDR3 is TGTGCCAGCAGCCAGGGCCCCGGCAGGCAAGAGACCCAGTACTTC. It encodes CASSQGPGRQETQYF.

The chain uses TRBV20-1 and TRBJ2-2; 9 bases align to TRBD2. The CDR3 consists of 17 residues. Unmatched junction bases numbered 5, after V lost 0 bases and J lost 0 bases. Per the germline V gene, CDR1 is DFQATT and CDR2 is SNEGSKA (reference sequence). This chain's CDR3 is CSARDPSGAANTGELFF. The DNA for the CDR3 is TGCAGTGCTAGAGATCCTAGCGGGGCCGCGAACACCGGGGAGCTGTTTTTT.

This clonotype was detected a few times. The CDR3 is CASSLALTGGNEQFF. CDR3 DNA: TGTGCCAGCAGCTTAGCGCTAACGGGAGGGAATGAGCAGTTCTTC. The chain links TRBV7-7 to TRBJ2-1, with 8 bases aligning to TRBD2. CDR1 is SSHAT and CDR2 is FNYEAQ in the germline V gene (reference sequence). This CDR3 region has 15 residues. V was pared by 0 bases and J by 7 bases, with 5 bases of the junction left unmatched.

This clonotype appeared a few times. The chain is built from TRBV12-3 or TRBV12-4 and TRBJ1-1, with D possibly matching TRBD1 (5 bases). The CDR3 extends over 15 amino acids. The ends were cut back, 6 bases at V and 7 bases at J, with 21 bases in the middle. For the CDR3, the DNA is TGTGCCAGCAGAAAACTTTGGGGAAGGGGAAATGAAGCTTTCTTT. Encoded protein: CASRKLWGRGNEAFF.

This chain uses TRBV9 with TRBJ1-1; unclear D gene. CDR3 size: 14 residues. V lost 0 bases and J lost 5, with 11 bases in between. CDR1 SGDLS and CDR2 YYNGEE come from the germline V gene. In nucleotides, the CDR3 is TGTGCCAGCAGCGTAGGAGACCCGAGGACTGAAGCTTTCTTT. As protein: CASSVGDPRTEAFF.

This clonotype was seen more than once but under ten times. The chain joins TRBV27 to TRBJ2-2; 10 nucleotides agree with TRBD2. Unmatched junction bases numbered 10, after V lost 10 bases and J lost 2 bases. The CDR3 length is 16 residues. Germline CDR1 is MNHEY and CDR2 is SMNVEV (reference sequence). Here the CDR3 DNA reads TGTGCCACATCTTTAGCGGGAGGCGGTAACACCGGGGAGCTGTTTTTT. Translating it yields CATSLAGGGNTGELFF.

This clonotype was observed a few times. The V gene is TRBV12-3 or TRBV12-4, the J gene TRBJ2-7; D remains unclear. V lost 3 bases, J lost 5 bases, and 14 bases lay in between. The CDR3 sequence is 14 residues long. The CDR3 DNA sequence: TGTGCCAGCAGTTTCGGCGGTAAGGAGAACGAGCAGTACTTC. Translated: CASSFGGKENEQYF.

V is TRBV9 and J is TRBJ2-7; the D gene is possibly TRBD2 (5 bases). V shed 4 bases and J shed 4 bases, with 15 bases lying between them. The CDR3 totals 14 residues. Germline assignment: CDR1 SGDLS and CDR2 YYNGEE. CDR3: CASSPSGMGYEQYF. As DNA, the CDR3 is TGTGCCAGCAGCCCCTCGGGGATGGGGTACGAGCAGTACTTC.

The V gene is TRBV7-9, the J gene TRBJ2-7; the match to TRBD1 covers 7 bases. The CDR3 length is 12 residues. The V and J ends lost 8 bases and 6 bases, in that order; junction bases with no gene match: 7. The V gene's germline CDR1 is SEHNR and CDR2 FQNEAQ (reference sequence). The CDR3 protein is CASGVGGPEQYF. The CDR3 bases are TGTGCCAGCGGGGTAGGGGGCCCCGAGCAGTACTTC.

This clonotype was seen more than once but under ten times. This chain uses TRBV7-8 with TRBJ2-1, with 8 bases lining up with TRBD2. After removal of 7 bases from V and 4 bases from J, the junction contained 12 bases not matched to a gene. The CDR3 is made up of 16 amino acids. From germline, CDR1 is SGHVS and CDR2 FQNEAQ. The CDR3 protein is CASIPSAGAGYNEQFF. CDR3 nucleotides: TGTGCCAGCATCCCATCAGCGGGGGCCGGTTACAATGAGCAGTTCTTC.